This TCR beta chain was sequenced during a study of CD8+CD57+ T cells in acquired aplastic anemia. Concerning this clonotype itself: Its antigen is undetermined. The junction departs from the called germline gene at one end, perhaps through a read error.

Study results and caveats: Patients and controls were not found to differ significantly in CD8+ Simpson's diversity. Patients and controls shared twenty-nine CD8+ CDR3 sequences, highly expressed in patients.

Those patients picked for sequencing had displayed CD8+CD57+ cell expansion on flow cytometry. Patients uniformly had severe acquired aplastic anemia. Germline assignment: CDR1 SGDLS and CDR2 YYNGEE. This CDR3 spans 15 amino acids. Researchers used genomic DNA as the template to profile TCR beta VDJ and CDR3. TCRdb itself ran the reads through MiXCR, one entry per CDR3 protein. The sample carries some 140,000 distinct CDR3 sequences, roughly 49% recorded once. The rearrangement links TRBV9 to TRBJ2-7, with 8 bases that match TRBD1. Sequenced input: sorted CD4+, CD8+, or CD8+CD57+ T cells (not recorded which) from PBMCs. The sequence derives from a human donor with aplastic anemia. This CDR3 reads CASNVGQGASYEQYF. The CDR3, as DNA: TGTGCTAGCAACGTAGGGCAGGGGGCCTCCTACGAGCAGTACTTC.